This T cell receptor (beta chain) was recorded in a study of blood T cell repertoires in COVID-19. Across the whole study: The United States, Italy and Spain supplied acute and convalescent COVID-19 samples. The analysed material was cDNA or gDNA that came from T cells, B-cell-depleted T cells, or PBMCs.

The germline V gene encodes CDR1 SGHDN and CDR2 FVKESK. The CDR3 sequence is 18 residues long. J gave up 0 bases and V 0 bases, and 9 bases lay outside the gene matches. Under the authors' procedure: Cell counts per sample came from amplifying reference gene primers. Libraries were prepared by immunoSEQ multiplex PCR; TCRdb keeps only in-frame clonotypes and omits some of them. The DNA gave D and trimming, while V, J and clone size come from that table. The table includes 88,000 or so clones, about 80% detected once. Sequences were obtained from peripheral blood. The chain carries TRBV14 and TRBJ1-1; TRBD1 agrees at 8 bases. This receptor was identified in a human donor in a cohort sampled during active COVID-19. The CDR3 DNA follows: TGTGCCAGCAGCCAAGAGCCCCGGACAGGGTTGGTGAACACTGAAGCTTTCTTT. Amino acids: CASSQEPRTGLVNTEAFF. The variable domain in full, with the rest retrieved from reference TRBV14 and TRBJ1-1, is EAGVTQFPSHSVIEKGQTVTLRCDPISGHDNLYWYRRVMGKEIKFLLHFVKESKQDESGMPNNRFLAERTGGTYSTLKVQPAELEDSGVYFCASSQEPRTGLVNTEAFFGQGTRLTVV.